These 8 T cell receptor beta chains share one sample of origin, sequenced in a study of blood T cell repertoires in COVID-19. Libraries were prepared by immunoSEQ multiplex PCR; TCRdb keeps only in-frame clonotypes and omits some of them. The table has more than 75,000 clones, 89% seen once. Sequencing input: peripheral blood. Receptor source: a man in his forties or fifties with COVID-19, enrolled during active disease.

The chain couples TRBV4-1 to TRBJ1-3, with D possibly matching TRBD1 (6 bases). Trimming cost V 1 base and J 0 bases, with 10 bases left between them. Germline loops: CDR1 MGHRA, CDR2 YSYEKL. The length of the CDR3 is 16 residues. The CDR3 loop is CASSQGTVASGNTIYF. CDR3 bases: TGCGCCAGCAGCCAAGGGACAGTGGCCTCTGGAAACACCATATATTTT.

The chain recombines TRBV9 with TRBJ1-1; a possible D gene is TRBD1 (5 bases). Deletions cut 0 bases from V and 3 bases from J, with 9 bases between. CDR1 and CDR2 from the germline V gene are SGDLS and YYNGEE. The CDR3 sequence is 14 residues long. CDR3: CASSVGPGYTEAFF. CDR3 nucleotides: TGTGCCAGCAGCGTAGGTCCAGGGTACACTGAAGCTTTCTTT.

This rearrangement joins TRBV3-1 (or the pseudogene TRBV3-2) to TRBJ1-2; 7 nucleotides align to TRBD1. CDR1 is LGHDT, CDR2 YNNKEL, per germline (reference sequence). Trimming removed 0 bases from V and 8 bases from J; junction bases left unmatched: 9. The CDR3 loop spans 15 amino acids. The CDR3 DNA reads as TGTGCCAGCAGCCAAGAATTTGGGACAGCATACGGCTACACCTTC. This gives the protein CASSQEFGTAYGYTF.

CDR3 bases: TGCAGTGCTGGCAATTCCAGGGAGCAGTTCTTC. Its translation: CSAGNSREQFF. This chain connects TRBV20-1 to TRBJ2-1; D is undetermined. The CDR3 has 11 amino acids. The V gene's germline CDR1 is DFQATT and CDR2 SNEGSKA (reference sequence). Trimming stripped 5 bases from V and 10 bases from J, with 12 bases between.

The chain couples TRBV3-1 (or the pseudogene TRBV3-2) to TRBJ2-2; 9 bases are a match to TRBD2. CDR1 is LGHDT, CDR2 YNNKEL, per germline (reference sequence). The CDR3 runs 17 residues. Germline trimming cut 4 bases from V and 2 bases from J; bases unmatched to any gene: 8. The CDR3 nucleotides read TGTGCCAGCAGCCCGCGCAGCGGGGGGACTAACACCGGGGAGCTGTTTTTT. Its translation is CASSPRSGGTNTGELFF.

The gene calls are TRBV4-1 and TRBJ1-5; no firm D call. The V end lost 0 bases, the J end lost 4 bases, and 10 bases lay between the germline ends. There are 15 residues in the CDR3. CDR1 is MGHRA and CDR2 is YSYEKL in the germline V gene. This CDR3 is CASSQDRVLNQPQHF. The DNA for the CDR3 is TGCGCCAGCAGCCAAGATCGGGTCCTTAATCAGCCCCAGCATTTT.

This chain joins TRBV5-1 and TRBJ1-1; a possible D gene is TRBD1 (6 bases). Trimming left V 4 bases short and J 0 bases short, with 16 bases between. The CDR3 spans 16 residues. Germline CDR1 SGHRS, CDR2 YFSETQ. In DNA form, the CDR3 reads TGCGCCAGCAGCCTTGAAGGGGGAGTCATGAACACTGAAGCTTTCTTT. Translating gives CASSLEGGVMNTEAFF. Filled out from reference TRBV5-1 and TRBJ1-1, the complete variable domain reads KAGVTQTPRYLIKTRGQQVTLSCSPISGHRSVSWYQQTPGQGLQFLFEYFSETQRNKGNFPGRFSGRQFSNSRSEMNVSTLELGDSALYLCASSLEGGVMNTEAFFGQGTRLTVV.

The V call is TRBV6-5, the J call TRBJ1-5; 7 bases match TRBD1. V shed 4 bases, J shed 4 bases, and the junction held 10 bases outside the gene matches. The CDR3 is 16 residues long. CDR1 is MNHEY, CDR2 SVGAGI, per germline. Here the CDR3 reads CASSSSTGRGNQPQHF. The CDR3 DNA follows: TGTGCCAGCAGTTCCTCGACAGGGAGAGGGAATCAGCCCCAGCATTTT.